The 30 T cell receptor beta chains in this list originate from one sample, sequenced in a study of T cell responses to AZD1222 COVID-19 vaccine. Profiling relied on immunoSEQ multiplex PCR, and the TCRdb table lists in-frame clones only, not all of them. The sample has 85,000 to 110,000 clones; 88% are singletons. The sample here was peripheral blood, taken on day 0 of AZD1222 vaccination. The receptors stem from an adult in good health.

In regard to this clone: Other DNA sequences from this sample encode an identical CDR3 as well. V is TRBV7-2 and J is TRBJ1-1, with D maybe TRBD1 (5 bases). Germline lookup yields CDR1 SGHTA and CDR2 FQGNSA. This CDR3 has 13 residues. Trimming removed 1 base from V and 5 bases from J, with 8 bases in between. CDR3 sequence: CASSLGRETEAFF. The CDR3 region has the DNA TGTGCCAGCAGCTTAGGCAGGGAGACTGAAGCTTTCTTT.

CDR3 bases: TGCGCCAGCAGTGAGTCTGGCAGATACGAGCAGTACTTC. It yields the protein CASSESGRYEQYF. The chain couples TRBV10-2 to TRBJ2-7; no clear D. The CDR3 contains 13 residues. Trimming took off 0 bases at V and 4 bases at J, with 7 bases between the two ends. CDR1 WSHSY and CDR2 SAAADI come from the germline V gene.

V is TRBV7-2 and J is TRBJ2-5, with D hard to call. The CDR3 extends over 11 amino acids. Germline CDR1 reads SGHTA; CDR2 reads FQGNSA. Between the trimmed V and J ends, which lost 5 bases and 7 bases, there was a span of 8 bases. CDR3 protein: CASSPSATQYF. CDR3 nucleotides: TGTGCCAGCAGCCCCTCCGCGACCCAGTACTTC.

V gene TRBV19 combines with J gene TRBJ1-6; weak D call: TRBD1 (5 bases). The V and J ends lost 7 bases and 2 bases respectively, with 15 bases between them. The CDR3 has 16 residues. CDR1 is LNHDA, CDR2 SQIVND, per germline (reference sequence). CDR3 region: CASTYGQGPYNSPLHF. In nucleotides, the CDR3 is TGTGCCAGTACTTATGGCCAGGGACCCTATAATTCACCCCTCCACTTT.

The chain uses TRBV6-1 and TRBJ1-3, with D tentatively TRBD1 (5 bases). V shed 4 bases and J shed 1 base, with 14 bases lying between them. Germline V gene lookup returns CDR1 MNHNS and CDR2 SASEGT. The CDR3 totals 16 residues. CDR3 loop: CASSAPQGRSGNTIYF. In DNA form, the CDR3 reads TGTGCCAGCAGTGCCCCCCAGGGTCGATCTGGAAACACCATATATTTT.

The chain carries TRBV10-3 and TRBJ1-4; 9 bases match TRBD1. Germline assignment: CDR1 ENHRY and CDR2 SYGVKD. This CDR3 is 13 amino acids long. The ends lost 10 bases at V and 5 bases at J; junction bases unmatched: 5. CDR3 residues: CATTGTGNEKLFF. The CDR3 bases are TGTGCCACTACCGGGACAGGGAATGAAAAACTGTTTTTT.

This CDR3 is CASSLGGSGDVETQYF. As DNA, the CDR3 is TGCGCCAGCAGCTTGGGGGGTAGCGGGGATGTAGAGACCCAGTACTTC. This chain joins TRBV5-1 and TRBJ2-5; TRBD2 matches at 8 bases. The CDR3 loop spans 16 amino acids. The ends lost 0 bases at V and 4 bases at J; junction bases unmatched: 8. Germline CDR1 reads SGHRS; CDR2 reads YFSETQ.

Remarks on this clone: This sample also contains other DNA sequences that code for the same CDR3. The chain couples TRBV2 to TRBJ2-7; no reliable D call. This CDR3 is 11 amino acids long. From germline, CDR1 is SNHLY and CDR2 FYNNEI. With 6 bases removed from V and 0 bases from J, the gap between germline ends came to 3 bases. CDR3 in amino acids: CASSGSYEQYF. The CDR3 DNA follows: TGTGCCAGCAGCGGCTCCTACGAGCAGTACTTC.

V and J are TRBV5-4 and TRBJ1-3; 12 nucleotides line up with TRBD1. CDR1 is SGHNT and CDR2 is YYREEE in the germline V gene (reference sequence). The CDR3 runs 19 residues. J was trimmed by 0 bases and V by 3 bases; bases with no gene match: 10. The CDR3 spells CASSSSGTGGPISGNTIYF. The DNA for the CDR3 is TGTGCCAGCAGCTCCTCCGGGACAGGGGGCCCGATCTCTGGAAACACCATATATTTT.

There are a few counts of this clone. J is TRBJ2-7 and V is TRBV7-2; TRBD2 aligns across 10 bases. The CDR3 is 15 residues long. The germline gives CDR1 SGHTA, CDR2 FQGNSA. Trimming removed 1 base from V and 4 bases from J; junction bases left unmatched: 4. The CDR3 nucleotides read TGTGCCAGCAGCTTAGAACTAGCGGGACTTTACGAGCAGTACTTC. Its translation: CASSLELAGLYEQYF.

The chain is built from TRBV19 and TRBJ1-4; the D is unclear. CDR3 length: 15 amino acids. Trimming took 6 bases from V and 7 from J, leaving 18 bases between them. Germline CDR1 is LNHDA and CDR2 is SQIVND (reference sequence). This chain's CDR3 is CASRPTRVEVEKLFF. The CDR3 DNA reads TGTGCCAGTAGGCCCACAAGGGTAGAGGTTGAAAAACTGTTTTTT.

This rearrangement joins TRBV5-1 to TRBJ1-3; 7 bases fit TRBD1. CDR1 and CDR2 (germline): SGHRS, YFSETQ. CDR3 length: 14 residues. J lost 1 base, V lost 4 bases, and 2 bases had no gene match. The CDR3 DNA follows: TGCGCCAGCAGCGCAGGGGGTTCTGGAAACACCATATATTTT. Residues: CASSAGGSGNTIYF.

The V gene is TRBV12-5, the J gene TRBJ1-6; D is unclear. The V end lost 1 base, the J end lost 9 bases, and 7 bases lay between the germline ends. Germline V gene lookup returns CDR1 LGHNT and CDR2 FRNRAP. The CDR3 covers 13 residues. CDR3 sequence: CASGLEVGSPLHF. The CDR3 coding sequence is TGTGCTAGTGGTTTGGAGGTGGGTTCACCCCTCCACTTT.

The V and J genes are TRBV7-8 and TRBJ2-7; D may be TRBD1 (6 bases). Germline lookup yields CDR1 SGHVS and CDR2 FQNEAQ. V lost 5 bases, J lost 3 bases, and 11 bases lay in between. The CDR3 totals 13 residues. CDR3 residues: CASSAVQGYEQYF. The CDR3 bases are TGTGCCAGCAGCGCAGTACAGGGCTACGAGCAGTACTTC.

The V and J genes are TRBV3-1 (or the pseudogene TRBV3-2) and TRBJ2-7; TRBD2 agrees at 7 bases. CDR3 size: 14 residues. Germline CDR1 and CDR2: LGHDT and YNNKEL (reference sequence). V shed 7 bases and J 1 base; nucleotides not matched to a gene: 7. The CDR3 reads CASTSGGLSYEQYF. For the CDR3, the DNA is TGTGCCAGCACCTCTGGGGGACTATCCTACGAGCAGTACTTC.

V is TRBV6-5 and J is TRBJ2-7; TRBD2 matches at 11 bases. This CDR3 has 15 amino acids. Trimming took 6 bases from V and 6 from J; bases not matched to a gene: 10. The germline gives CDR1 MNHEY, CDR2 SVGAGI. The DNA for the CDR3 is TGTGCCAGCAGCTCGATAGCGGGAGGGCCGGTCGAGCAGTACTTC. This encodes CASSSIAGGPVEQYF.

V and J are TRBV10-3 and TRBJ1-2; D is ambiguous. The CDR3 consists of 12 residues. CDR1 ENHRY and CDR2 SYGVKD come from the germline V gene. V dropped 4 bases and J dropped 2 bases, with 5 bases sitting between them. CDR3 amino acids: CAISGDNYGYTF. Here the CDR3 DNA reads TGTGCCATCAGTGGTGACAACTATGGCTACACCTTC.

The chain uses TRBV29-1 and TRBJ1-5; 7 bases are shared with TRBD1. This CDR3 spans 14 amino acids. Losses at the gene ends were 6 bases for V and 5 bases for J; bases not matched to a gene: 10. From germline, CDR1 is SQVTM and CDR2 ANQGSEA. In nucleotides, the CDR3 is TGCAGCGTCGGGATGGCAGGGGGTGATCAGCCCCAGCATTTT. It translates to CSVGMAGGDQPQHF.

V is TRBV11-2 and J is TRBJ1-1, with no clear D. CDR3 length equals 13 residues. Germline loops: CDR1 SGHAT, CDR2 FQNNGV. V lost 1 base, J lost 7 bases, and 10 bases lay in between. CDR3 coding DNA: TGTGCCAGCAGCTTAGTTAACCCAGGTGAAGCTTTCTTT. Amino acids: CASSLVNPGEAFF.

This clone was found once. The rearrangement links TRBV27 to TRBJ1-1, with TRBD1 identical over 11 bases. Trimming cost V 6 bases and J 1 base; bases outside gene matches: 4. The CDR3 is 15 amino acids. CDR1 and CDR2 from the germline V gene are MNHEY and SMNVEV (reference sequence). The CDR3 nucleotides are TGTGCCAGCAGAGGGACAGGGGGAAGGAACACTGAAGCTTTCTTT. Its translation: CASRGTGGRNTEAFF.

The chain links TRBV28 to TRBJ1-2, with D unclear. CDR3 length: 15 amino acids. V was cut by 4 bases and J by 5 bases, with 17 bases left in between. Germline values: CDR1 MDHEN, CDR2 SYDVKM. This CDR3 is CASSSNTVILYGYTF. The CDR3, as DNA: TGTGCCAGCAGTTCCAACACAGTGATTTTATATGGCTACACCTTC.

The V call is TRBV25-1, the J call TRBJ1-1; a possible D gene is TRBD1 (5 bases). The CDR3 is made up of 17 amino acids. Germline V gene data show CDR1 as MGHDK and CDR2 as SYGVNS. V was clipped by 1 base and J by 6 bases, with 21 bases between them. The CDR3 protein is CASSESVLIGAGSEAFF. CDR3 nucleotides: TGTGCCAGCAGTGAATCTGTTCTGATTGGGGCAGGGTCTGAAGCTTTCTTT.

This clone came up once. This chain links TRBV19 with TRBJ2-1; 8 nucleotides match TRBD2. In germline, CDR1 is LNHDA, CDR2 SQIVND (reference sequence). The CDR3 sequence is 14 residues long. With 9 bases clipped from V and 7 bases from J, the junction kept 11 bases outside the gene matches. The CDR3 protein is CASLLSGSSNEQFF. The DNA of the CDR3 is TGTGCCAGCCTTCTAAGCGGGAGTAGTAATGAGCAGTTCTTC.

V is TRBV27 and J is TRBJ2-7, with 7 bases matching TRBD1. The CDR3 is 16 residues long. Germline-derived CDR1 and CDR2 are MNHEY and SMNVEV (reference sequence). The V segment lost 7 bases and the J segment 6 bases; nucleotides outside the gene matches: 18. Here the CDR3 DNA reads TGTGCCAGCACCAAATTAACGGGAAGGGGGCTGGGCGAGCAGTACTTC. It codes for CASTKLTGRGLGEQYF.

The chain recombines TRBV29-1 with TRBJ2-3; no definite D call. The CDR3 contains 12 residues. Per germline, CDR1 SQVTM and CDR2 ANQGSEA. Deletions cut 2 bases from V and 3 bases from J, with 6 bases between. CDR3 in DNA: TGCAGCGTTGAACCGGATACAGATACGCAGTATTTT. Translating gives CSVEPDTDTQYF.

The V call is TRBV5-1, the J call TRBJ1-5; D uncertain. Germline values: CDR1 SGHRS, CDR2 YFSETQ. Between the trimmed V and J ends, which lost 1 base and 2 bases, there was a span of 16 bases. This CDR3 is 17 amino acids long. The CDR3 here is CASSLWTVRQGNQPQHF. CDR3 in DNA: TGCGCCAGCAGCTTGTGGACGGTTAGGCAGGGCAATCAGCCCCAGCATTTT.

V and J are TRBV29-1 and TRBJ1-2; possible D gene TRBD1, 5 bases. The germline V and J ends were trimmed by 6 bases and 2 bases, with 13 bases remaining between them. The length of the CDR3 is 13 residues. Per the germline V gene, CDR1 is SQVTM and CDR2 is ANQGSEA. CDR3: CSVMTVNNYGYTF. CDR3 nucleotide sequence: TGCAGCGTAATGACAGTTAACAACTATGGCTACACCTTC.

The rearrangement joins TRBV15 to TRBJ2-1, with a weak D call TRBD2 (5 bases). The CDR3 has 12 residues. Trimming shortened V by 0 bases and J by 8 bases, and 5 bases separated the two germline ends. CDR1 is LNHNV and CDR2 is YYDKDF in the germline V gene (reference sequence). The CDR3 loop reads CATSRDSDEQFF. The CDR3 nucleotides are TGTGCCACCAGCAGAGATAGCGATGAGCAGTTCTTC.

V and J are TRBV7-8 and TRBJ2-5; D unresolved. V was pared by 5 bases and J by 5 bases, with 6 bases between. The germline CDR1 and CDR2 sequences are SGHVS and FQNEAQ. There are 11 residues in the CDR3. CDR3 coding DNA: TGTGCCAGCAGCGTCCCGGAGACCCAGTACTTC. Its translation: CASSVPETQYF.

The gene calls are TRBV11-1 and TRBJ2-3; a weak D match, TRBD2 (6 bases). CDR3 size: 15 residues. Germline-derived CDR1 and CDR2 are SGHAT and FQDESV (reference sequence). Trimming removed 3 bases at V and 2 bases at J, with 12 bases between. This CDR3 reads CASSFFRGLTDTQYF. In DNA form, the CDR3 reads TGTGCCAGCAGCTTTTTTAGGGGACTCACAGATACGCAGTATTTT.